This note documents a single TCR beta chain sequence. This record comes from a study of blood T cell repertoires in COVID-19. At the level of the study: PBMCs, B-cell-depleted T cells, or T cells provided the cDNA or gDNA that made up the material.

The CDR3 covers 16 residues. The germline V gene has CDR1 SGHNT and CDR2 YYREEE (reference sequence). Trimming took 4 bases from V and 3 from J; bases not matched to a gene: 11. Those enrolled, adults aged 18 to 89 years, came from about two dozen US areas. Clinical history reported by participants formed the basis on which cohorts were assigned. Symptom resolution, clearance, or two negative PCRs marked donors in Cohort 3 as recovered. The assay was immunoSEQ multiplex PCR, and TCRdb's table has in-frame clones only and misses some. The sample yields approximately 260,000 clones, around nine tenths seen once.

The chain joins TRBV5-4 to TRBJ1-1; TRBD1 aligns across 8 bases. Specimen: PBMCs or T cells enriched from blood (not recorded which). The TCR originated in a young woman who had recovered from COVID-19. For the CDR3, the DNA is TGTGCCAGCAGCCCGAGGACAGGGCAAGAGTACACTGAAGCTTTCTTT. It specifies CASSPRTGQEYTEAFF. Full variable domain (remainder filled in from reference TRBV5-4 and TRBJ1-1): ETGVTQSPTHLIKTRGQQVTLRCSSQSGHNTVSWYQQALGQGPQFIFQYYREEENGRGNFPPRFSGLQFPNYSSELNVNALELDDSALYLCASSPRTGQEYTEAFFGQGTRLTVV.